The 30 T cell receptor beta chains listed next were all sequenced from one sample in a study of CD8 T cells in cerebrospinal fluid in Alzheimer's disease. TCRdb re-called the 10x single-cell sequencing reads and catalogs CDR3 proteins one per entry, DNA excluded. The table for this sample gives more than 650 distinct CDR3 sequences. The sample was cerebrospinal fluid. The receptor source for this set is a human donor with Alzheimer's disease.

This clonotype is large by frequency. The genes are TRBV20-1 and TRBJ2-7; the TRBD2 assignment by TCRdb is unverifiable without DNA. The CDR3 runs to 15 residues. CDR1 and CDR2 (germline): DFQATT, SNEGSKA (reference sequence). The CDR3 loop is CSARPGLAGAYEQYF.

Judged by frequency, this clonotype is medium-sized. The chain is built from TRBV16 and TRBJ1-2; the D call of TRBD1 rests on TCRdb alone, since no DNA is present to check it. CDR3 size: 15 residues. Germline V gene data show CDR1 as KGHSY and CDR2 as FQNENV. CDR3 residues: CASSQRTDILYGYTF.

This clonotype is classed as medium-sized by frequency. The chain couples TRBV6-1 to TRBJ2-7. This CDR3 contains 14 residues. The germline CDR1 and CDR2 sequences are MNHNS and SASEGT. The CDR3 loop reads CASRVGGSSYEQYF.

The genes are TRBV5-8 and TRBJ2-1. The CDR3 sequence is 15 residues long. Germline CDR1 reads SGHTS; CDR2 reads YDEGEE. CDR3 protein: CASHPRRSSYNEQFF.

This clonotype ranks as large (0.1 to 1%) in terms of frequency. This rearrangement joins TRBV24-1 to TRBJ2-7; TCRdb picks TRBD1, but there is no DNA to check that call. This CDR3 has 15 residues. Germline loops: CDR1 KGHDR, CDR2 SFDVKD. The CDR3 here is CATSQGGTGLGEQYF.

The rearrangement links TRBV6-5 to TRBJ2-7; the D call of TRBD1 rests on TCRdb alone, since no DNA is present to check it. The length of the CDR3 is 14 residues. The germline gives CDR1 MNHEY, CDR2 SVGAGI. The chain's CDR3 is CASRRTGSSYEQYF.

The V gene is TRBV20-1, the J gene TRBJ1-2; TCRdb outputs TRBD1, but without DNA this stays unchecked. The CDR3 runs to 15 residues. The germline V gene has CDR1 DFQATT and CDR2 SNEGSKA (reference sequence). CDR3 region: CSARDLGRGNYGYTF.

This chain links TRBV20-1 with TRBJ2-1; TCRdb selects TRBD1, and the lack of DNA leaves this call unchecked. This CDR3 region has 13 residues. Germline V gene lookup returns CDR1 DFQATT and CDR2 SNEGSKA (reference sequence). This CDR3 is CSAPSPLYNEQFF.

The CDR3 is CASSFREGTYEQYF. This sequence joins TRBV28 and TRBJ2-7; checking the TCRdb D call of TRBD1 is not possible without DNA. Germline V lookup: CDR1 MDHEN, CDR2 SYDVKM. The CDR3 totals 14 residues. Supplemented by reference TRBV28 and TRBJ2-7, the full variable domain reads DVKVTQSSRYLVKRTGEKVFLECVQDMDHENMFWYRQDPGLGLRLIYFSYDVKMKEKGDIPEGYSVSREKKERFSLILESASTNQTSMYLCASSFREGTYEQYFGPGTRLTVT.

In terms of frequency, this clonotype is large. The CDR3: CASSPGPPTSTGANVLTF. The chain joins TRBV7-6 to TRBJ2-6; TCRdb's D call, TRBD1, is unchecked because there is no DNA. The CDR3 sequence is 18 residues long. Germline-derived CDR1 and CDR2 are SGHVS and FNYEAQ.

This clonotype is identified as large (0.1 to 1%) from frequency. This chain links TRBV20-1 with TRBJ2-2. Germline lookup yields CDR1 DFQATT and CDR2 SNEGSKA (reference sequence). The CDR3 is made up of 15 amino acids. The CDR3: CSAQGESGVPGELFF.

Its frequency marks this clonotype as medium-sized (0.01 to 0.1%). The chain's CDR3 is CASSLTASNQPQHF. The rearrangement joins TRBV12-3 or TRBV12-4 to TRBJ1-5. CDR3 length: 14 residues.

This clonotype shows up as large by frequency. The rearrangement joins TRBV12-3 or TRBV12-4 to TRBJ1-1; as DNA is missing, the TRBD1 call by TCRdb cannot be tested. The CDR3 sequence is 16 residues long. The chain's CDR3 is CASSYGTEYTNTEAFF.

Considering frequency, this clonotype is medium-sized (0.01 to 0.1%). The chain employs TRBV20-1 and TRBJ1-2; TCRdb returns TRBD1, unconfirmable since there is no DNA. Germline V gene sequence: CDR1 DFQATT, CDR2 SNEGSKA (reference sequence). The CDR3 extends over 12 amino acids. The CDR3 region is CSATRQLEGYTF.

The chain has TRBV20-1 and TRBJ1-1; without DNA, the TCRdb call of TRBD1 cannot be checked. This CDR3 comprises 15 residues. Germline V gene lookup returns CDR1 DFQATT and CDR2 SNEGSKA (reference sequence). Here the CDR3 reads CSAREANRRATEAFF.

The chain joins TRBV9 to TRBJ1-4; the D call from TCRdb, TRBD1, cannot be confirmed without DNA. CDR1 is SGDLS, CDR2 YYNGEE, per germline. This CDR3 is built from 21 residues. The CDR3 protein is CASSVSSAQGGAGATNEKLFF.

The chain combines TRBV11-2 with TRBJ1-2; there is no DNA to check the TCRdb D call of TRBD1. CDR3 length: 14 residues. Germline V CDR1 and CDR2: SGHAT, FQNNGV. This CDR3 reads CASSPDSTGYGYTF.

The chain is built from TRBV5-1 and TRBJ1-2; the D call from TCRdb, TRBD1, cannot be confirmed without DNA. Germline-derived CDR1 and CDR2 are SGHRS and YFSETQ. The CDR3 runs 14 residues. The CDR3 spells CASSFGDREYGYTF.

This clonotype is called medium-sized based on its frequency. The chain couples TRBV20-1 to TRBJ2-7; as DNA is missing, the TRBD1 call by TCRdb cannot be tested. The CDR3 has 13 amino acids. Germline CDR1 reads DFQATT; CDR2 reads SNEGSKA (reference sequence). This chain's CDR3 is CSATREPRGEQYF.

The chain links TRBV19 to TRBJ1-1. The CDR3 has 14 residues. Germline lookup yields CDR1 LNHDA and CDR2 SQIVND (reference sequence). The CDR3 sequence: CASSIDREVTEAFF.

Its frequency marks this clonotype as medium-sized. This chain uses TRBV28 with TRBJ1-4; TCRdb names TRBD1, which stays unverified in the absence of DNA. Germline CDR1 MDHEN, CDR2 SYDVKM. This CDR3 is 15 amino acids long. The CDR3 region is CASSSPSGAGEKLFF.

This clonotype is labeled medium-sized based on frequency. The chain uses TRBV20-1 and TRBJ2-3; with no DNA, the TCRdb D assignment of TRBD2 cannot be verified. CDR1 DFQATT and CDR2 SNEGSKA come from the germline V gene (reference sequence). This CDR3 contains 17 residues. This chain's CDR3 is CSAAASGGRTGADTQYF.

This clonotype is classed as medium-sized (0.01 to 0.1%) by frequency. This chain's CDR3 is CASSQAYNEQFF. The rearrangement joins TRBV4-1 to TRBJ2-1. The CDR3 is made up of 12 amino acids. CDR1 and CDR2 (germline): MGHRA, YSYEKL.

Frequency places this clonotype as medium-sized. The chain employs TRBV6-6 and TRBJ2-5; TCRdb gives TRBD2 as the D gene, but with no DNA this cannot be confirmed. The CDR3 runs to 14 residues. Germline V CDR1 and CDR2: MNHNY, SVGAGI (reference sequence). The CDR3 spells CASSLGLAGAAEYF.

This clonotype is classed as hyperexpanded by frequency. The chain uses TRBV7-2 and TRBJ2-3. The CDR3 sequence is 14 residues long. Germline CDR1 reads SGHTA; CDR2 reads FQGNSA. CDR3 protein: CASSLDRSTDTQYF.

Measured by frequency, this clonotype is large (0.1 to 1%). The CDR3 spells CASRTDRTYGYTF. The chain links TRBV2 to TRBJ1-2; the TCRdb call, TRBD1, lacks DNA for checking. There are 13 residues in the CDR3. Germline V gene sequence: CDR1 SNHLY, CDR2 FYNNEI.

This clonotype shows up as medium-sized (0.01 to 0.1%) by frequency. This chain uses TRBV9 with TRBJ2-7; TCRdb gives TRBD1 as the D gene, but with no DNA this cannot be confirmed. CDR1 is SGDLS, CDR2 YYNGEE, per germline. CDR3 length equals 14 residues. CDR3 protein: CASSERDRSYEQYF.

This clonotype is labeled medium-sized based on frequency. The chain uses TRBV6-6 and TRBJ2-2; TCRdb lists TRBD1, though no DNA is available to test this call. The CDR3 is 16 residues long. Germline V lookup: CDR1 MNHNY, CDR2 SVGAGI (reference sequence). Here the CDR3 reads CASSSPGRGNTGELFF.

This clonotype is called hyperexpanded based on its frequency. The rearrangement links TRBV20-1 to TRBJ2-2; with no DNA, the TCRdb D assignment of TRBD2 cannot be verified. The CDR3 runs 15 residues. Per the germline V gene, CDR1 is DFQATT and CDR2 is SNEGSKA (reference sequence). Here the CDR3 reads CSARATSGGTGELFF.

The V gene is TRBV20-1, the J gene TRBJ2-7. The CDR3 sequence is 13 residues long. CDR1 is DFQATT, CDR2 SNEGSKA, per germline (reference sequence). The CDR3 reads CSARDSSGNEQYF.